The text below deals with one T cell receptor (beta chain). Those enrolled in Seattle joined during active infection and were followed longitudinally afterward. The sample comes from a study of blood T cell repertoires in COVID-19. Study overall: There were acute and convalescent COVID-19 samples, and they came from the United States, Italy and Spain. From T cells, B-cell-depleted T cells, or PBMCs came the material, which was cDNA or gDNA.

V lost 1 base to trimming and J lost 7 bases; unmatched junction nucleotides: 12. Germline V gives CDR1 SGHVS, CDR2 FNYEAQ. The CDR3 has 17 amino acids. In the authors' workflow: It was from reference gene primer amplification that nucleated cell counts were estimated. Sequencing used immunoSEQ multiplex PCR; TCRdb keeps in-frame clones, though not all of them. The V and J calls and clone size are taken from that table; D and trimming were inferred from the DNA. This table holds about 87,000 clones, 90% found once. The TCR comes from a man aged 18 to 29 with COVID-19, enrolled during active disease. Source material: peripheral blood. V usage is TRBV7-6 and J usage is TRBJ2-1; 8 bases align to TRBD1. In DNA, the CDR3 is TGTGCCAGCAGCTTAGAAATAGTTAGGACAGGGTATAATGAGCAGTTCTTC. It yields the protein CASSLEIVRTGYNEQFF.